The following is a TCR beta chain sequence with its context. Its antigen is still unknown. The library protocol tagged individual cDNA molecules with unique molecular identifiers. TCRdb re-derived calls from the 5' RACE reads in MiXCR, one entry per CDR3 protein. This table holds approximately 65,000 distinct CDR3 sequences, approximately 13% found once. The sample belongs to a study of early T cells in non-severe SARS-CoV-2 infection. About the study: Bulk RNA taken from unsorted whole blood was sequenced, leaving chains unpaired.

Study results and limitations: Lookups in VDJdb leaned toward anti-spike CD8 responses and missed private and CD4 specificities.

The sequence derives from an adult who was a healthcare worker with PCR-confirmed SARS-CoV-2 infection or an uninfected control (not recorded which). The specimen sequenced was whole blood.

The CDR3, as DNA: TGTGCCAGCAGCTTACAGGGTCTGGTGACTAATGAAAAACTGTTTTTT. This translates into CASSLQGLVTNEKLFF. V and J are TRBV5-6 and TRBJ1-4, with D possibly TRBD1 on 6 matching bases. CDR1 SGHDT and CDR2 YYEEEE come from the germline V gene. This CDR3 has 16 residues. V was pared by 2 bases and J by 2 bases, with 13 bases between. The complete variable domain, with remaining parts taken from reference TRBV5-6 and TRBJ1-4, reads DAGVTQSPTHLIKTRGQQVTLRCSPKSGHDTVSWYQQALGQGPQFIFQYYEEEERQRGNFPDRFSGHQFPNYSSELNVNALLLGDSALYLCASSLQGLVTNEKLFFGSGTQLSVL.